This T cell receptor (beta chain) was retrieved from a study of shared clonotypes between healthy human individuals. The assay was immunoSEQ multiplex PCR, and TCRdb's table has in-frame clones only and misses some. The repertoire includes 1.4 million to 1.5 million clones, 96% of them detected once, and approximately 1% sits in the top ten. Adults of Caucasian background living in Nashville, Tennessee made up all donors. The investigators split CD4+ cells into a CD45RA+ naive subset and a CD45RA-negative memory subset. This CDR3 contains 13 residues. V lost 6 bases and J lost 6; bases outside the gene matches: 4. The germline V gene has CDR1 LNHDA and CDR2 SQIVND (reference sequence). About this clone: No antigen is known for it.

Notes on the study in general: When naive CD4 clonotypes were compared across a few donors, approximately 4.9% were shared.

This TCR was sampled from a man aged 30 to 39 in good health. The V gene is TRBV19, the J gene TRBJ2-1, with 8 bases matching TRBD2. Sequencing was performed on naive CD4+ T cells sorted from blood. The sample's subset: CD45RA+ positively selected. CDR3 sequence: CASRGLAANEQFF. CDR3 sequence (DNA): TGTGCCAGTAGAGGACTAGCCGCCAATGAGCAGTTCTTC.